This T cell receptor beta chain appears in the sequencing data of a study of cytomegalovirus exposure and HLA in healthy donors. Germline V gene data show CDR1 as GTSNPN and CDR2 as SVGIG (reference sequence). The CDR3 runs to 13 residues. J gave up 6 bases and V 5 bases, and 3 bases lay outside the gene matches. This PCR relied on a set of 60 Vbeta primers and 13 Jbeta primers. Profiling relied on immunoSEQ multiplex PCR, and the TCRdb table lists in-frame clones only, not all of them. The repertoire holds fewer than 150,000 clones, with more than 65% as singletons. The receptor's source is a woman aged 30 to 39 in good health and CMV-seronegative. The rearrangement joins TRBV30 to TRBJ1-4; 10 bases line up with TRBD1. Input material: PBMCs. The CDR3, as DNA: TGTGCCTGGGGGGGACAGGGGCATGAAAAACTGTTTTTT. Translated, it gives CAWGGQGHEKLFF.